Reported below is one T cell receptor beta chain. Its antigen is unidentified. The sample belongs to a study of T cell repertoires in cytomegalovirus infection. Study as a whole: Shared public TCR beta signatures pointed to both CMV infection and a matching HLA type. Study results and limitations: In two of eight donors, the top clonotype was HLA-C-restricted CMV-specific.

TCRdb itself ran the reads through MiXCR, one entry per CDR3 protein. The data show some 900,000 distinct CDR3 sequences, about 30% seen once. Trimming stripped 1 base from V and 8 bases from J, with 16 bases between. CDR3 size: 15 residues. Germline V gene data show CDR1 as SGHDT and CDR2 as YYEEEE. The sequences come from cultured CD8+ T cells from PBMCs, collected from culture after CMV antigen stimulation. This receptor was identified in a human donor in good health (CMV status not recorded). Some clones in this sample may be carry-over from other donors' samples. The chain recombines TRBV5-6 with TRBJ2-1; either TRBD1 or TRBD2 may supply D (5 bases each). The CDR3 protein is CASSLFFGAIDEQFF. DNA of the CDR3: TGTGCCAGCAGCTTGTTTTTCGGGGCCATCGATGAGCAGTTCTTC.